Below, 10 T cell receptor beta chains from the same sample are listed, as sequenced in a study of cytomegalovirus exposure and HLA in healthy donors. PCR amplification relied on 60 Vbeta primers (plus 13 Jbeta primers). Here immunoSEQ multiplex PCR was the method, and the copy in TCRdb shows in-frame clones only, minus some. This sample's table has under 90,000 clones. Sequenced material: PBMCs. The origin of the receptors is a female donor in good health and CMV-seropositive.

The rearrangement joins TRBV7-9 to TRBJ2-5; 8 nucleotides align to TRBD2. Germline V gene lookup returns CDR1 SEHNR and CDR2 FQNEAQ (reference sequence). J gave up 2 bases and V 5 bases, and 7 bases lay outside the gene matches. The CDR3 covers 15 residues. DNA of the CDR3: TGTGCCAGCAGCGCCACTAGCGGTCCACAAGAGACCCAGTACTTC. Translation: CASSATSGPQETQYF.

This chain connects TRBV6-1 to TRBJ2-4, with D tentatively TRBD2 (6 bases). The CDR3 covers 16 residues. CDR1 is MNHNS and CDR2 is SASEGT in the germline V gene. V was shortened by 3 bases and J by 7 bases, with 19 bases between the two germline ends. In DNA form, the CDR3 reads TGTGCCAGCAGTGAGCTAGCGACCTTTGGTGGTAACATTCAGTACTTC. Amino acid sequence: CASSELATFGGNIQYF.

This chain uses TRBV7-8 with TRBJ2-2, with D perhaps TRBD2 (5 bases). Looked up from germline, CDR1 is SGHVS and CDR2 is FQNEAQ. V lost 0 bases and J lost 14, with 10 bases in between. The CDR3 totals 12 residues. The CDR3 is CASSLAGLALFF. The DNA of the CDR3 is TGTGCCAGCAGCTTAGCGGGTCTAGCACTGTTTTTT.

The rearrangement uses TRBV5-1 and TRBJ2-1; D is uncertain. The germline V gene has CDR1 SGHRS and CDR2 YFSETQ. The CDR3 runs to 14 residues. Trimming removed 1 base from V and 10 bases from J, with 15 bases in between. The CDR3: CASSLRQANGEQFF. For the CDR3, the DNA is TGCGCCAGCAGCTTGAGGCAGGCCAATGGGGAGCAGTTCTTC.

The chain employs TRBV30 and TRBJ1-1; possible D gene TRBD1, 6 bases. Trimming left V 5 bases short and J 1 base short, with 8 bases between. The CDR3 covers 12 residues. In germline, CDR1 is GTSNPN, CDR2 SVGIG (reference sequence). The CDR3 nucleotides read TGTGCCTGGGGGACAACGAACACTGAAGCTTTCTTT. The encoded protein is CAWGTTNTEAFF.

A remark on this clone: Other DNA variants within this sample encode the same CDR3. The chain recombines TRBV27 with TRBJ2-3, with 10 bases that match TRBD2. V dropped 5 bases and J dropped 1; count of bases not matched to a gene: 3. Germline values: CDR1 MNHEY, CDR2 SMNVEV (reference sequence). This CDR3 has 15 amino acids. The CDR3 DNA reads TGTGCCAGCAGTCTCACTAGCGGGGGCACAGATACGCAGTATTTT. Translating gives CASSLTSGGTDTQYF.

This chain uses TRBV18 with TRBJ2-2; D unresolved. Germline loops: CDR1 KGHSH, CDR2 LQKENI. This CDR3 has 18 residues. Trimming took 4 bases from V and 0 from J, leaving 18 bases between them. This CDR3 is CASSLLNPAGTNTGELFF. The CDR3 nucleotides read TGTGCCAGCTCACTCCTCAACCCTGCAGGAACGAACACCGGGGAGCTGTTTTTT.

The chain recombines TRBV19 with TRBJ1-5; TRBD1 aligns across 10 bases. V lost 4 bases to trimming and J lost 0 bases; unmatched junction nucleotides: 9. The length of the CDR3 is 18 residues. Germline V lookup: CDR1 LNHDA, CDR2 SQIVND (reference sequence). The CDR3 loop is CASSTDRGQWISNQPQHF. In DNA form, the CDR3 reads TGTGCCAGTAGTACCGACAGGGGGCAATGGATTAGCAATCAGCCCCAGCATTTT. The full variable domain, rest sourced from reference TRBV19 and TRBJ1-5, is DGGITQSPKYLFRKEGQNVTLSCEQNLNHDAMYWYRQDPGQGLRLIYYSQIVNDFQKGDIAEGYSVSREKKESFPLTVTSAQKNPTAFYLCASSTDRGQWISNQPQHFGDGTRLSIL.

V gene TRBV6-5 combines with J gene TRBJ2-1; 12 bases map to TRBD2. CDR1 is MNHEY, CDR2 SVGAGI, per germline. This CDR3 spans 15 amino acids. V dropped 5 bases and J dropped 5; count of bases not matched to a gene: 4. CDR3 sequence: CASSPRTSGNNEQFF. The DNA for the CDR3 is TGTGCCAGCAGTCCACGGACTAGCGGGAACAATGAGCAGTTCTTC.

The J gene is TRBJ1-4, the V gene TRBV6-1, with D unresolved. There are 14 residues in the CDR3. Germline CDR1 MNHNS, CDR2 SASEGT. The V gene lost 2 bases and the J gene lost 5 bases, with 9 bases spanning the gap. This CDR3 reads CASSERSANEKLFF. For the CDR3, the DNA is TGTGCCAGCAGTGAAAGGTCAGCGAATGAAAAACTGTTTTTT.